Detailed here is one TCR beta chain. CDR1 and CDR2 from the germline V gene are LGHDT and YNNKEL (reference sequence). The CDR3 length is 16 residues. The V end lost 5 bases, the J end lost 1 base, and 15 bases lay between the germline ends. Here immunoSEQ multiplex PCR was the method, and the copy in TCRdb shows in-frame clones only, minus some. The table shows hundreds of thousands of clones, with around 90% occurring only once. This entry is derived from a study of blood T cell repertoires in COVID-19. Study information: COVID-19 samples from acute and convalescent phases originated in the United States, Italy and Spain.

The Seattle patients joined while their infection was active and were tracked longitudinally afterward. Source material: peripheral blood. The chain carries TRBV3-1 (or the pseudogene TRBV3-2) and TRBJ1-5; D ambiguous. This clonotype was sampled from a woman in her twenties or thirties with COVID-19, enrolled during active disease. The CDR3 bases are TGTGCCAGCAGCGCCTCGGCGGGGAGAAGCAATCAGCCCCAGCATTTT. This translates into CASSASAGRSNQPQHF.